This T cell receptor (beta chain) derives from a study of post-analysis software for immune sequencing data. Across the study: Relapsing-remitting, secondary progressive and progressive-relapsing forms of multiple sclerosis all featured among disease courses.

This clonotype was seen only a few times. Its matching antigen is unknown. The V and J ends lost 6 bases and 4 bases, in that order; junction bases with no gene match: 6. The germline gives CDR1 LGHNA, CDR2 YSLEER. The CDR3 consists of 15 residues. Unique molecular identifiers were built into the TCR beta cDNA libraries. A population of roughly 1 to 11 million T cells gave rise to 400,000 to 550,000 cDNA molecules. TCRdb used MiXCR to reprocess the PCR reads, holding one entry per CDR3 protein. The data hold 350,000 to 450,000 distinct CDR3 sequences, with over 30% observed a single time. Study-level points and caveats: Versus controls, multiple sclerosis patients showed significantly lower diversity (normalized Chao1). The F measure placed samples prepared in the same batch into strongly shared clusters. TRBV5-6, TRBV5-1 and TRBV20-1 belonged to a set of about five TRBV segments that were more frequent in patients than controls.

Sequenced sample: blood. The TCR was taken from a girl aged 2 to 10 with multiple sclerosis. The V and J genes are TRBV4-3 and TRBJ1-2, with TRBD1 identical over 12 bases. The CDR3, as DNA: TGCGCCAGCAGTCGGGACAGGGGGCGTGTCTATGGCTACACCTTC. Translated: CASSRDRGRVYGYTF.